The 4 T cell receptor beta chains below all came from one sample that was sequenced in a study of a mutant IDH1 vaccine in newly diagnosed glioma. Described time point: week 5, during vaccination. Each dose delivered 300 ug of mutant IDH1 20-mer peptide subcutaneously with imiquimod. TCRdb keeps only in-frame clones here, not all; method: immunoSEQ multiplex PCR. The table has approximately 10,000 clones, roughly 87% seen once. These receptors are not linked to any known antigen. The starting material was PBMCs, obtained from a glioma patient whose treatment included an IDH1 peptide vaccine. The receptor source for this set is a middle-aged woman with glioma. Some clones in this sample may be carry-over from other donors' samples.

In this sample, this clone turned up once. The V and J genes are TRBV6-6 and TRBJ1-6; D not certain. V lost 11 bases, J lost 7 bases, and 18 bases lay in between. This CDR3 contains 14 residues. Germline loops: CDR1 MNHNY, CDR2 SVGAGI (reference sequence). Here the CDR3 DNA reads TGTGCCGCCGGAGACACCCAAAGCAATTCACCCCTCCACTTT. Protein sequence: CAAGDTQSNSPLHF.

V usage is TRBV30 and J usage is TRBJ1-1; D remains ambiguous. There are 11 residues in the CDR3. CDR1 and CDR2 (germline): GTSNPN, SVGIG (reference sequence). V shed 3 bases and J shed 1 base, with 3 bases lying between them. CDR3 sequence reads: CAWRGNTEAFF. The DNA of the CDR3 is TGTGCCTGGAGAGGGAACACTGAAGCTTTCTTT.

The rearrangement uses TRBV30 and TRBJ2-7; TRBD2 might be the D (5 bases). This CDR3 is built from 15 residues. The V gene's germline CDR1 is GTSNPN and CDR2 SVGIG (reference sequence). Trimming removed 6 bases at V and 3 bases at J, with 21 bases between. CDR3 nucleotide sequence: TGTGCCTGCCTCACCCGGGCGGGTTTCGTCTACGAGCAGTACTTC. The encoded protein is CACLTRAGFVYEQYF.

This chain uses TRBV5-1 with TRBJ2-1; 8 bases match TRBD1. The ends lost 2 bases at V and 5 bases at J; junction bases unmatched: 6. This CDR3 is built from 15 residues. Germline V gene sequence: CDR1 SGHRS, CDR2 YFSETQ. The chain's CDR3 is CASSFRTGSDNEQFF. The CDR3 DNA reads as TGCGCCAGCAGCTTTAGGACAGGGTCCGACAATGAGCAGTTCTTC.